This T cell receptor beta chain was sequenced for a study of human T cells and chemical hapten exposure. TCRdb re-analysed the RACE reads in MiXCR, keeping a single row per CDR3 protein. The data contain approximately 90,000 distinct CDR3 sequences, roughly an eighth of them singletons. Comments on this clonotype: What it recognizes is unknown.

Germline values: CDR1 SGHTA, CDR2 FQGNSA. V was shortened by 5 bases and J by 5 bases, with 9 bases between the two germline ends. This CDR3 contains 13 residues. Study outcomes and limitations: All donors were alopecia patients, so their immunity may differ from that of healthy people.

Time point defined: patch test 1, 2 weeks after DPC sensitization. Indicated treatment: therapeutic diphenylcyclopropenone sensitization with weekly scalp DPC. Sequences were derived from whole blood, sampled in connection with sensitization to the hapten diphenylcyclopropenone (DPC). This chain links TRBV7-2 with TRBJ1-4; the D is unclear. The receptor comes from a woman aged 40 to 49 with alopecia areata. Some clones in this sample may be carry-over from other donors' samples. CDR3 loop: CASSPRENEKLFF. The CDR3 coding sequence is TGTGCCAGCAGCCCACGGGAAAATGAAAAACTGTTTTTT.